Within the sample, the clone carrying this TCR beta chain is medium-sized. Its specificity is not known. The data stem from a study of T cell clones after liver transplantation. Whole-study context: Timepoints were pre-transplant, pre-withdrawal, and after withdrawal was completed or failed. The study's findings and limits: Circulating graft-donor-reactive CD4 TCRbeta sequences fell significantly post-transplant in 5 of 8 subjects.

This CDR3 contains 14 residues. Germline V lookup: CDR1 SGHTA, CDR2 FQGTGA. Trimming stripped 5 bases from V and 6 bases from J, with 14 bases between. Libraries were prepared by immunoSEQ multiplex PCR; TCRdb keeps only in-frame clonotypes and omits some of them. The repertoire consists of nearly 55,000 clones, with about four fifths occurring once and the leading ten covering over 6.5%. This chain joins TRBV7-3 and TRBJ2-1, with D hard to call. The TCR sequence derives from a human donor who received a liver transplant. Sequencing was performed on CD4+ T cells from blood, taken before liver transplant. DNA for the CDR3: TGTGCCAGCAGCCCATCAAGGAGCCCCAATGAGCAGTTCTTC. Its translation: CASSPSRSPNEQFF.